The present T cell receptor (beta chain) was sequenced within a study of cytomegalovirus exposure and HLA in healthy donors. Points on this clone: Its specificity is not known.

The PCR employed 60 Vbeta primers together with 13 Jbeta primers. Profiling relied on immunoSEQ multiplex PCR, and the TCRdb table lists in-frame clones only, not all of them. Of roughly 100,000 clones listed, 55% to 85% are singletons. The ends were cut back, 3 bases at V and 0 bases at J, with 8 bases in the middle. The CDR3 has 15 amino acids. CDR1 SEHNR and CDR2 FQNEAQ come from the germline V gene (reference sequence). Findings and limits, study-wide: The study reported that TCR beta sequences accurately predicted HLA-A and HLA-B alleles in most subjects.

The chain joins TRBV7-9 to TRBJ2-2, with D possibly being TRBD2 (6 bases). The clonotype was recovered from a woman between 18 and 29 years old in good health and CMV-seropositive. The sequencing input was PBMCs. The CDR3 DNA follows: TGTGCCAGCAGCTTTAGCGGACCGAACACCGGGGAGCTGTTTTTT. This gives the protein CASSFSGPNTGELFF.